A single sample is the source of the 15 T cell receptor beta chains below, sequenced in a study of cytomegalovirus exposure and HLA in healthy donors. Only in-frame clones appear in the TCRdb table, and some are missing; sequencing was by immunoSEQ multiplex PCR. The sample comprises 60,000 or so clones, over 90% of which are singletons, and roughly 2.4% rests with the top ten. Sequencing was carried out using PBMCs. The source of these receptors is a man aged 18 to 29 in good health and CMV-seronegative.

The gene calls are TRBV7-9 and TRBJ1-1, with D perhaps TRBD1 (6 bases). Trimming took off 0 bases at V and 8 bases at J, with 10 bases between the two ends. Germline CDR1 and CDR2: SEHNR and FQNEAQ (reference sequence). This CDR3 spans 13 amino acids. CDR3 nucleotide sequence: TGTGCCAGCAGCTTAGCGGGGGCCAGGGAAGCTTTCTTT. Protein sequence: CASSLAGAREAFF.

This clone was picked up one time. The chain carries TRBV28 and TRBJ2-7; the D gene is possibly TRBD1 (6 bases). Per the germline V gene, CDR1 is MDHEN and CDR2 is SYDVKM. Trimming removed 6 bases at V and 6 bases at J, with 9 bases between. The CDR3 sequence is 11 residues long. CDR3 in amino acids: CASSEGGEQYF. The CDR3 nucleotides are TGTGCCAGCAGCGAAGGGGGCGAGCAGTACTTC.

In its sample, this clone was seen once. The genes are TRBV10-3 and TRBJ2-5, with a possible D match to TRBD1 (5 bases). The CDR3 runs to 14 residues. CDR1 and CDR2 from the germline V gene are ENHRY and SYGVKD. V was cut by 8 bases and J by 1 base, with 14 bases left in between. CDR3 DNA: TGTGCCATCTCTCCTAACCAGGGCCAAGAGACCCAGTACTTC. Translation gives CAISPNQGQETQYF.

V is TRBV30 and J is TRBJ2-2, with 7 positions matching TRBD1. J lost 3 bases, V lost 0 bases, and 4 bases had no gene match. Germline V CDR1 and CDR2: GTSNPN, SVGIG (reference sequence). The CDR3 runs 15 residues. CDR3 DNA sequence: TGTGCCTGGAGTGTAACGACAGGGTACACCGGGGAGCTGTTTTTT. Protein product: CAWSVTTGYTGELFF.

The chain recombines TRBV11-2 with TRBJ2-1, with TRBD2 matching over 10 bases. This CDR3 spans 18 amino acids. CDR1 and CDR2 from the germline V gene are SGHAT and FQNNGV. With V trimmed by 2 bases and J by 0 bases, 7 bases remained unmatched. This CDR3 reads CASSLLRIAGGSYNEQFF. The DNA for the CDR3 is TGTGCCAGCAGCTTACTTAGGATAGCGGGAGGCTCCTACAATGAGCAGTTCTTC.

This chain connects TRBV7-6 to TRBJ2-7, with TRBD2 as a possible D gene (6 bases). The germline V gene has CDR1 SGHVS and CDR2 FNYEAQ. Trimming removed 5 bases at V and 7 bases at J, with 12 bases between. The CDR3 runs to 12 residues. The CDR3 nucleotides read TGTGCCAGCAGCCTGATGGGGGGAGAGCAGTACTTC. It yields the protein CASSLMGGEQYF.

The chain combines TRBV10-1 with TRBJ2-3; D call uncertain. V lost 0 bases to trimming and J lost 3 bases, with 13 bases between them. The CDR3 has 16 amino acids. CDR1 and CDR2 from the germline V gene are WNHNN and SYGVQD (reference sequence). The CDR3 sequence: CASSESSGSFTDTQYF. In DNA form, the CDR3 reads TGCGCCAGCAGTGAGTCTTCAGGATCGTTTACAGATACGCAGTATTTT.

Here the CDR3 reads CASSQETRREQFF. CDR3 sequence (DNA): TGTGCCAGCAGCCAAGAGACGCGGCGTGAGCAGTTCTTC. The J gene is TRBJ2-1, the V gene TRBV16; no clear D. V lost 2 bases to trimming and J lost 9 bases, with 11 bases between them. Germline V gives CDR1 KGHSY, CDR2 FQNENV. This CDR3 has 13 residues.

This clone was seen once. The chain links TRBV10-3 to TRBJ2-5; 7 bases are a match to TRBD2. The CDR3 runs 16 residues. CDR1 and CDR2 from the germline V gene are ENHRY and SYGVKD. Trimming at V came to 6 bases and at J to 1 base, leaving 11 bases not matched to a gene. DNA of the CDR3: TGTGCCATCAGAGCGGGGCCGGACCCCTTCCAAGAGACCCAGTACTTC. Residues: CAIRAGPDPFQETQYF.

The rearrangement joins TRBV7-2 to TRBJ1-1; 9 positions agree with TRBD1. The V and J ends lost 6 bases and 7 bases, in that order; junction bases with no gene match: 3. The CDR3 loop spans 12 amino acids. Germline V gene sequence: CDR1 SGHTA, CDR2 FQGNSA. The CDR3 bases are TGTGCCAGCAGGTTGGACAGGGGTGAAGCTTTCTTT. It specifies CASRLDRGEAFF.

The chain is built from TRBV28 and TRBJ2-7, with D possibly matching TRBD1 (6 bases). The CDR3 spans 12 residues. V was shortened by 2 bases and J by 9 bases, with 11 bases between the two germline ends. Germline V lookup: CDR1 MDHEN, CDR2 SYDVKM. The CDR3 is CASSLGQGLQYF. The CDR3 DNA follows: TGTGCCAGCAGTTTAGGGCAGGGGCTGCAGTACTTC.

The CDR3 loop is CASSSPGSRMNTEAFF. In DNA form, the CDR3 reads TGTGCCAGCAGTTCACCAGGGTCGCGAATGAACACTGAAGCTTTCTTT. V gene TRBV6-5 combines with J gene TRBJ1-1; TRBD1 is a possible D gene (5 bases). Between the trimmed V and J ends, which lost 4 bases and 0 bases, there was a span of 15 bases. CDR1 and CDR2 (germline): MNHEY, SVGAGI. The CDR3 is 16 amino acids.

The V and J genes are TRBV2 and TRBJ1-2; D possibly corresponds to TRBD1 (6 bases). Germline CDR1 reads SNHLY; CDR2 reads FYNNEI. CDR3 length: 13 residues. The V gene lost 10 bases and the J gene lost 0 bases, with 12 bases spanning the gap. In DNA form, the CDR3 reads TGTGCCACCCAGGGGAGCTCTAACTATGGCTACACCTTC. This translates into CATQGSSNYGYTF.

This chain joins TRBV4-1 and TRBJ2-1; 14 bases align to TRBD2. This CDR3 is built from 20 residues. With 0 bases clipped from V and 1 base from J, the junction kept 8 bases outside the gene matches. The germline CDR1 and CDR2 sequences are MGHRA and YSYEKL. In DNA form, the CDR3 reads TGCGCCAGCAGCCAAGAATGGGGACTAGCGGGAGTGATGTCCTACAATGAGCAGTTCTTC. Protein: CASSQEWGLAGVMSYNEQFF.

V gene TRBV5-1 combines with J gene TRBJ2-7, with TRBD2 identical over 7 bases. The V and J ends lost 3 bases and 3 bases, in that order; junction bases with no gene match: 9. The CDR3 runs to 15 residues. CDR1 is SGHRS and CDR2 is YFSETQ in the germline V gene. The CDR3 DNA is TGCGCCAGCAGCTGGGGGGGGAAACCCATCTACGAGCAGTACTTC. This translates into CASSWGGKPIYEQYF. Full variable domain (rest looked up from reference TRBV5-1 and TRBJ2-7): KAGVTQTPRYLIKTRGQQVTLSCSPISGHRSVSWYQQTPGQGLQFLFEYFSETQRNKGNFPGRFSGRQFSNSRSEMNVSTLELGDSALYLCASSWGGKPIYEQYFGPGTRLTVT.